The 10 T cell receptor beta chains reported below all come from one sample, sequenced in a study of ipilimumab plus nivolumab after autologous stem cell transplantation. Generated by immunoSEQ multiplex PCR, the TCRdb table keeps only in-frame clones and is missing some. The sample has some 43,000 clones, roughly 84% seen once. The sample consisted of PBMCs, taken in a trial of ipilimumab plus nivolumab as post-transplant consolidation. All receptors derive from a male donor with multiple myeloma.

The chain links TRBV7-3 to TRBJ2-5, with D tentatively TRBD2 (6 bases). The V and J ends lost 5 bases and 5 bases respectively, with 12 bases between them. The CDR3 runs to 13 residues. Germline V CDR1 and CDR2: SGHTA, FQGTGA. CDR3 sequence (DNA): TGTGCCAGCAGCCTGGGACTGAGGGAGACCCAGTACTTC. Residues: CASSLGLRETQYF.

V is TRBV27 and J is TRBJ2-3; 10 nucleotides align to TRBD2. V lost 2 bases, J lost 1 base, and 6 bases stayed unmatched. CDR3 length: 17 residues. Germline V lookup: CDR1 MNHEY, CDR2 SMNVEV (reference sequence). Written as DNA, the CDR3 is TGTGCCAGCAGTTTAAGCGGGAGGGAGGATGGCACAGATACGCAGTATTTT. This sequence encodes CASSLSGREDGTDTQYF.

This clone was seen a single time. The rearrangement joins TRBV18 to TRBJ1-2, with TRBD1 as a possible D gene (6 bases). V lost 2 bases, J lost 1 base, and 14 bases lay in between. This CDR3 has 16 amino acids. CDR1 and CDR2 from the germline V gene are KGHSH and LQKENI. CDR3 sequence reads: CASSPGQPSYNYGYTF. As DNA, the CDR3 is TGTGCCAGCTCACCAGGACAGCCCTCCTATAACTATGGCTACACCTTC. The full variable domain, with the rest looked up from reference TRBV18 and TRBJ1-2, is NAGVMQNPRHLVRRRGQEARLRCSPMKGHSHVYWYRQLPEEGLKFMVYLQKENIIDESGMPKERFSAEFPKEGPSILRIQQVVRGDSAAYFCASSPGQPSYNYGYTFGSGTRLTVV.

The CDR3 DNA reads TGTGCCAGCTCACCGGGTAACCGCCAAGAGACCCAGTACTTC. It translates to CASSPGNRQETQYF. The genes are TRBV18 and TRBJ2-5; D ambiguous. Between the trimmed V and J ends, which lost 3 bases and 1 base, there was a span of 9 bases. Per the germline V gene, CDR1 is KGHSH and CDR2 is LQKENI. The CDR3 spans 14 residues.

The chain combines TRBV27 with TRBJ2-1, with TRBD2 matching over 13 bases. CDR3 length: 16 residues. V lost 3 bases and J lost 7; bases outside the gene matches: 6. Germline V gene sequence: CDR1 MNHEY, CDR2 SMNVEV (reference sequence). The CDR3 DNA follows: TGTGCCAGCAGTTTCTGGACTAGCGGGAGTAGAAATGAGCAGTTCTTC. It codes for CASSFWTSGSRNEQFF.

The chain recombines TRBV25-1 with TRBJ1-1; D is unclear. V lost 0 bases and J lost 4, with 3 bases in between. Germline V lookup: CDR1 MGHDK, CDR2 SYGVNS. This CDR3 has 12 residues. The CDR3 nucleotides are TGTGCCAGCAGTGAATATGGCACTGAAGCTTTCTTT. Translated: CASSEYGTEAFF.

The chain combines TRBV5-6 with TRBJ2-5; 8 nucleotides line up with TRBD2. Germline values: CDR1 SGHDT, CDR2 YYEEEE. The CDR3 totals 15 residues. V was clipped by 0 bases and J by 4 bases; unmatched bases: 5. CDR3 sequence reads: CASSLERGRAETQYF. CDR3 bases: TGTGCCAGCAGCTTGGAGCGGGGGAGAGCAGAGACCCAGTACTTC.

This clone was recorded once. This chain joins TRBV4-3 and TRBJ2-5, with TRBD2 matching over 10 bases. Germline V gene data show CDR1 as LGHNA and CDR2 as YSLEER. V lost 2 bases, J lost 7 bases, and 7 bases stayed unmatched. This CDR3 region has 15 residues. This chain's CDR3 is CASSQLAGDPRTQYF. The CDR3 region has the DNA TGCGCCAGCAGCCAACTAGCGGGGGACCCAAGGACCCAGTACTTC.

This sequence joins TRBV19 and TRBJ2-1; D tentatively fits TRBD1 or TRBD2 (5 bases each). The V end lost 7 bases, the J end lost 8 bases, and 12 bases lay between the germline ends. Germline CDR1 LNHDA, CDR2 SQIVND (reference sequence). The CDR3 consists of 12 residues. The CDR3 reads CASTRGGYEQFF. The CDR3 nucleotides are TGTGCCAGTACCCGTGGGGGTTATGAGCAGTTCTTC.

V usage is TRBV2 and J usage is TRBJ2-5, with 9 bases aligning to TRBD2. From germline, CDR1 is SNHLY and CDR2 FYNNEI. The CDR3 runs 14 residues. Unmatched junction bases numbered 8, after V lost 5 bases and J lost 7 bases. The CDR3 sequence: CASSSDGGGGTQYF. The CDR3 bases are TGTGCCAGCAGTTCAGATGGCGGGGGGGGGACCCAGTACTTC.